The text below deals with one T cell receptor beta chain. An input of roughly 0.5 to 1 ug of RNA was subjected to reverse transcription using random hexamers. Multiplex immunoSEQ PCR targeted 54 Vbeta and 13 Jbeta TCR beta segments. Via MiXCR, TCRdb re-called the immunoSEQ multiplex PCR reads, giving one row per CDR3 protein. The repertoire consists of 350,000 to 550,000 distinct CDR3 sequences, with approximately 89% occurring once and the leading ten covering 0.09% to 0.15%. Sequencing of TCR beta drew on CD8+ and CD4+ T cells from blood. The multiple sclerosis controls were treatment-naive patients, and their relapsing-remitting disease was stable or active. This specimen comes from a study of CD8 T cells in Susac syndrome. After removal of 3 bases from V and 4 bases from J, the junction contained 4 bases not matched to a gene. This CDR3 is 14 amino acids long. From germline, CDR1 is SGHTA and CDR2 FQGNSA.

The chain joins TRBV7-2 to TRBJ2-7, with 9 bases that match TRBD2. Sequencing was performed on CD8+ T cells from PBMCs. The receptor was isolated from a human donor with multiple sclerosis. The DNA for the CDR3 is TGTGCCAGCAGCTTCGGACTAGCGAAGTACGAGCAGTACTTC. Its translation: CASSFGLAKYEQYF.